This entry concerns a single T cell receptor beta chain. The sample belongs to a study of T-cell reconstitution after alpha-beta-depleted transplantation in children. A TCRbeta library incorporating unique molecular identifiers was prepared. TCRdb used MiXCR to reprocess the PCR reads, holding one entry per CDR3 protein. The sample contains 780,000 or so distinct CDR3 sequences, roughly 16% of which appear only once. This receptor was identified in a male patient younger than 18 who had a stem cell transplant for acute lymphoblastic leukemia, so the T cells may come from the graft donor. Sequenced here: PBMCs, mostly from graft donor cells, sampled 360 days after TCRalphabeta/CD19-depleted stem cell transplant.

This CDR3 reads CAISDWQGTYEQYF. CDR3 sequence (DNA): TGTGCCATCAGTGATTGGCAGGGTACGTACGAGCAGTACTTC. The J gene is TRBJ2-7, the V gene TRBV10-3, with D perhaps TRBD1 (5 bases). V dropped 3 bases and J dropped 4 bases, with 13 bases sitting between them. CDR3 length: 14 amino acids. Germline V gene sequence: CDR1 ENHRY, CDR2 SYGVKD.